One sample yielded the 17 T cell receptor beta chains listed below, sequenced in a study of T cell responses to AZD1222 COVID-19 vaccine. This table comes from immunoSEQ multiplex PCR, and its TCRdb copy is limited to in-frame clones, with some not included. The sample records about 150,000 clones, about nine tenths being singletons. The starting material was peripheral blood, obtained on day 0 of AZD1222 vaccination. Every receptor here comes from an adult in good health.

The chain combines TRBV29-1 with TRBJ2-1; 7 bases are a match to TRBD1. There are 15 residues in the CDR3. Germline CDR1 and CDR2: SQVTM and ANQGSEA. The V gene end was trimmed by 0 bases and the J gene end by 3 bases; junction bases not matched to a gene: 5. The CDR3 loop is CSVEDPGGDYNEQFF. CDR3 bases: TGCAGCGTTGAAGATCCAGGGGGAGACTACAATGAGCAGTTCTTC.

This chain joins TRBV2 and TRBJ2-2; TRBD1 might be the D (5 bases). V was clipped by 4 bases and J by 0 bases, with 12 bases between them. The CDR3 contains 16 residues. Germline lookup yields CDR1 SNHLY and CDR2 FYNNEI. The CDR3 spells CASSVRQFANTGELFF. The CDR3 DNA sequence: TGTGCCAGCAGTGTTCGACAGTTCGCGAACACCGGGGAGCTGTTTTTT.

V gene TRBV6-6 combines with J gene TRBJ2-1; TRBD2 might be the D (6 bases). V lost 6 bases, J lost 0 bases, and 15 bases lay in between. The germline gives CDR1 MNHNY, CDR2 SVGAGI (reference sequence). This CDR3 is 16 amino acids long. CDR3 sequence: CASSAIAESSYNEQFF. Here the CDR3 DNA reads TGTGCCAGCAGCGCCATAGCGGAGAGCTCCTACAATGAGCAGTTCTTC.

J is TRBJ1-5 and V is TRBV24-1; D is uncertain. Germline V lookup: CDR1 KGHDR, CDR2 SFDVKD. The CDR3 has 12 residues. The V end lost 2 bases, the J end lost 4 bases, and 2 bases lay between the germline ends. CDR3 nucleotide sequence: TGTGCCACCAGTGATTGGAATCAGCCCCAGCATTTT. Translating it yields CATSDWNQPQHF.

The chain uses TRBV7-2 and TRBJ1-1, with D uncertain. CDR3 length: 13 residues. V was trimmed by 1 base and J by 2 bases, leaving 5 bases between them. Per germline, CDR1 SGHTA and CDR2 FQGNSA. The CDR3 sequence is CASSLVINTEAFF. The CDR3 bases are TGTGCCAGCAGCTTAGTCATAAACACTGAAGCTTTCTTT.

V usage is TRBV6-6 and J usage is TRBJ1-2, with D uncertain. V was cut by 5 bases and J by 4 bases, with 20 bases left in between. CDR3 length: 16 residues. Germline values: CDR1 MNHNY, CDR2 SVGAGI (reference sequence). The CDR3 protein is CASSSTSGDGIYGYTF. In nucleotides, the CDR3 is TGTGCCAGCAGTAGTACCTCTGGGGATGGAATCTATGGCTACACCTTC.

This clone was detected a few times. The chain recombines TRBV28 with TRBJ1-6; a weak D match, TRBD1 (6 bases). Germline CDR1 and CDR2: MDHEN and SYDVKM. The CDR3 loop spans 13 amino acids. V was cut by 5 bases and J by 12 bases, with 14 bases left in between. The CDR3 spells CASSASQGIPLHF. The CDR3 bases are TGTGCCAGCAGTGCTTCACAGGGAATACCCCTCCACTTT.

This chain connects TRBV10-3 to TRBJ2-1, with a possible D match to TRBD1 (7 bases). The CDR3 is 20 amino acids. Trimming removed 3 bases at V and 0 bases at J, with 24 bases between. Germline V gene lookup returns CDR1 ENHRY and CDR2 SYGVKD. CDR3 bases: TGTGCCATCAGTGACCCCTCGGGGGACTTCGGGACAGCCTCCTACAATGAGCAGTTCTTC. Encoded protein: CAISDPSGDFGTASYNEQFF.

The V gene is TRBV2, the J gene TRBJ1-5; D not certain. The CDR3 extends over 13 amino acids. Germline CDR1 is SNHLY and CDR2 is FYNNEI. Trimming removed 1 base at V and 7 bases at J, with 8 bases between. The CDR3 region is CASSEEGLQPQHF. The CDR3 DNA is TGTGCCAGCAGTGAAGAAGGTTTGCAGCCCCAGCATTTT.

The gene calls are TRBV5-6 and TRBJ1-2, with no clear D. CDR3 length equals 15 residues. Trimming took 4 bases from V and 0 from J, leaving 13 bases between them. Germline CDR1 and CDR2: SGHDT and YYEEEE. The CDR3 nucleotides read TGTGCCAGCAGCACTCTACAGAGGACTAACTATGGCTACACCTTC. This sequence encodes CASSTLQRTNYGYTF.

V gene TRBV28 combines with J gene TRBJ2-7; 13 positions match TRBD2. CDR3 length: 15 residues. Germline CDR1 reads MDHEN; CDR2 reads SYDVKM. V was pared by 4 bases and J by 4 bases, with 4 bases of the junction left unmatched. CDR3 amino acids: CASSSGTSGMYEQYF. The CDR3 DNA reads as TGTGCCAGCAGTTCCGGGACTAGCGGGATGTACGAGCAGTACTTC.

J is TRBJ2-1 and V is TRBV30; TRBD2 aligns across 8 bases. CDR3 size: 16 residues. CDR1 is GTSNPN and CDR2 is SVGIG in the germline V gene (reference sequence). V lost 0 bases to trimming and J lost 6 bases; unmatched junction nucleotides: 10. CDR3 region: CAWSVQVLAASNEQFF. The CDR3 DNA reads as TGTGCCTGGAGTGTACAGGTACTAGCGGCTTCCAATGAGCAGTTCTTC.

For the CDR3, the DNA is TGTGCCAGTAGTCACGTATTAGATCCAGGGACCTACGAGCAGTACTTC. Protein: CASSHVLDPGTYEQYF. This sequence joins TRBV19 and TRBJ2-7, with a weak D call TRBD1 (5 bases). Germline V CDR1 and CDR2: LNHDA, SQIVND (reference sequence). This CDR3 is 16 amino acids long. Trimming removed 5 bases from V and 2 bases from J, with 19 bases in between.

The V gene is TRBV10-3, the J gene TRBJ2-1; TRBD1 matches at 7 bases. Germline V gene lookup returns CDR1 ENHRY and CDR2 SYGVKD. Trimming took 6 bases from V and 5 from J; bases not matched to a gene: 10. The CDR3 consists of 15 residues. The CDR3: CAISLLQGSNNEQFF. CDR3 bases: TGTGCCATCAGCCTACTACAGGGGTCGAACAATGAGCAGTTCTTC.

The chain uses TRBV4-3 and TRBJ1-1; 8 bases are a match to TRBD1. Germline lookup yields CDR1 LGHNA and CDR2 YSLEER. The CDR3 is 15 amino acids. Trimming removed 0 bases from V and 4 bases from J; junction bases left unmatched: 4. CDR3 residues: CASSQEGQGVTEAFF. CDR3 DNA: TGCGCCAGCAGCCAAGAAGGACAGGGCGTCACTGAAGCTTTCTTT.

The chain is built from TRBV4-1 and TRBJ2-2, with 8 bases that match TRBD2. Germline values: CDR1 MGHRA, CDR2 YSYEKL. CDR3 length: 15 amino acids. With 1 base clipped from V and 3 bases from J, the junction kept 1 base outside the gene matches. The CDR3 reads CASSQAGGDTGELFF. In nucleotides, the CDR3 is TGCGCCAGCAGCCAAGCGGGAGGGGACACCGGGGAGCTGTTTTTT.

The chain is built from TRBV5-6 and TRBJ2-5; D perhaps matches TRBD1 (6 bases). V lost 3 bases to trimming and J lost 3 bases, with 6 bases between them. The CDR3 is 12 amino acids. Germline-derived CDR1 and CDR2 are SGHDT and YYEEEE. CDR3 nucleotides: TGTGCCAGCAGCTGGACAGAAGAGACCCAGTACTTC. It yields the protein CASSWTEETQYF.